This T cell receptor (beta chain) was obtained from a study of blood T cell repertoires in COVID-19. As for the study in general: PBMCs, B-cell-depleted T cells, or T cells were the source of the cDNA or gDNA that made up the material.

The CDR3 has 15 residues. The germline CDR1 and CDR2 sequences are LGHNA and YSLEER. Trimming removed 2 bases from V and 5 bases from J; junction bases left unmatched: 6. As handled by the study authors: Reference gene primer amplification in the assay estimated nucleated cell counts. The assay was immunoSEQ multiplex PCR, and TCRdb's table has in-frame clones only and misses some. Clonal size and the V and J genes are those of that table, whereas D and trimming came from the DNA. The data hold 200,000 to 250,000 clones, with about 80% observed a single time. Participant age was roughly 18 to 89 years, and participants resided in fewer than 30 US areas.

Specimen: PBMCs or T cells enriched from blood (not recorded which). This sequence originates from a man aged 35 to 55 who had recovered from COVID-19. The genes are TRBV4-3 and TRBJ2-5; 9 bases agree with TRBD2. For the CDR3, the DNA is TGCGCCAGCAGCCAAATAGCGGGGGCGGCGGAGACCCAGTACTTC. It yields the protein CASSQIAGAAETQYF.